This T cell receptor (beta chain) appears in the sequencing data of a study of glioma-infiltrating T cells. About the study: Glioblastomas were WHO grade IV, sampled at first diagnosis; low-grade were grade II. Regarding the study as a whole: Very few CDR3 sequences were shared between tissue and blood. Patients with low tissue-blood divergence carried a signature set of shared blood CDR3 motifs.

TCR alpha and beta CDR3 regions were amplified from RNA using iRepertoire nested multiplex PCR. TCRdb itself ran the multiplex PCR reads through MiXCR, one entry per CDR3 protein. The repertoire includes 300,000 to 450,000 distinct CDR3 sequences, 41% of them detected once, and about 12% sits in the top ten. As concerns this clonotype: The antigen is unknown.

The CDR3 has 14 amino acids. V was clipped by 6 bases and J by 6 bases, with 15 bases between them. In germline, CDR1 is MNHEY, CDR2 SVGEGT. The chain combines TRBV6-2 or TRBV6-3 with TRBJ2-1; a possible D gene is TRBD1 (6 bases). Sequencing was done on a sample of glioma tissue, nonneoplastic brain tissue, or PBMCs (not recorded which). This TCR was sampled from a human donor with low-grade glioma or glioblastoma, undergoing nonglioma brain surgery, or in good health (not recorded which). The CDR3 reads CASRTGHGLNEQFF. The CDR3 DNA sequence: TGTGCCAGCAGGACGGGACACGGCCTCAATGAGCAGTTCTTC.